This T cell receptor beta chain was observed in a study of T cell responses to AZD1222 COVID-19 vaccine. Background on the study: Pooled in the analysis were second doses at about 4 or about 12 weeks.

This clone has a single count. Profiling relied on immunoSEQ multiplex PCR, and the TCRdb table lists in-frame clones only, not all of them. The data show 75,000 to 100,000 clones, 88% seen once. Germline V lookup: CDR1 SGHNT, CDR2 YYREEE (reference sequence). Trimming took off 0 bases at V and 1 base at J, with 10 bases between the two ends. The CDR3 runs 15 residues. The chain uses TRBV5-4 and TRBJ1-2, with no clear D. This sequence originates from an adult in good health. This specimen consisted of peripheral blood, obtained on day 0 of AZD1222 vaccination. CDR3 bases: TGTGCCAGCAGCTTGGGGGCAGCCTATAACTATGGCTACACCTTC. Amino acid sequence: CASSLGAAYNYGYTF.